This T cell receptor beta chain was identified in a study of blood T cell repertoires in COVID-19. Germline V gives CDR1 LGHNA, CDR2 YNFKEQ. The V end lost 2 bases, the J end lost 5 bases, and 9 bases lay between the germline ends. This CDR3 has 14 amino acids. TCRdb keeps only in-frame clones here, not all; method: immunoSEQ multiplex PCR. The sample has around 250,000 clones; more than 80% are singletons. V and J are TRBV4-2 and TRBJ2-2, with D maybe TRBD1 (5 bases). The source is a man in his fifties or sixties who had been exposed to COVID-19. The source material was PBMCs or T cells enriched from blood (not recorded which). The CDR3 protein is CASSQFPGTGELFF. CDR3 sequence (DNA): TGTGCCAGCAGCCAATTCCCAGGGACCGGGGAGCTGTTTTTT.